The 25 T cell receptor beta chains below were found in one sample sequenced in a study of shared clonotypes between healthy human individuals. Profiling relied on immunoSEQ multiplex PCR, and the TCRdb table lists in-frame clones only, not all of them. Among approximately 1.9 million clones, roughly 93% were seen once, and the ten largest hold under 2%. Terminally differentiated effector memory CD45RA+ cells were excluded by CCR7 positive selection of CD45RO-negative cells. Material for sequencing was naive CD8+ T cells from PBMCs. The source is a man aged 18 to 29 in good health. Some clones in this sample may be carry-over from other donors' samples.

The V gene is TRBV27, the J gene TRBJ2-7, with D perhaps TRBD2 (5 bases). The CDR3 has 15 amino acids. The germline V and J ends were trimmed by 7 bases and 2 bases, with 18 bases remaining between them. Germline assignment: CDR1 MNHEY and CDR2 SMNVEV (reference sequence). In DNA form, the CDR3 reads TGTGCCAGCATACAAAAACAGAGGGTCCCCTACGAGCAGTACTTC. It codes for CASIQKQRVPYEQYF.

The CDR3 DNA reads as TGTGCCAGCAGTACGGGACTAGCGGCGGCCAATGAGCAGTTCTTC. Amino acids: CASSTGLAAANEQFF. The V call is TRBV6-5, the J call TRBJ2-1; 11 bases are shared with TRBD2. The ends lost 5 bases at V and 6 bases at J; junction bases unmatched: 6. CDR1 and CDR2 (germline): MNHEY, SVGAGI. This CDR3 has 15 residues.

J is TRBJ2-1 and V is TRBV10-3, with 14 bases that match TRBD2. The CDR3 runs 19 residues. Germline CDR1 reads ENHRY; CDR2 reads SYGVKD. V shed 4 bases, J shed 0 bases, and the junction held 8 bases outside the gene matches. The CDR3 region is CAISVETSGRVPSYNEQFF. The CDR3 DNA reads TGTGCCATCAGTGTTGAGACTAGCGGGAGGGTCCCCTCCTACAATGAGCAGTTCTTC.

Turning to this clone: The same CDR3 also results from other DNA sequences found in this sample. The chain joins TRBV5-1 to TRBJ2-7; D possibly corresponds to TRBD1 (5 bases). This CDR3 has 13 amino acids. The ends were cut back, 3 bases at V and 1 base at J, with 8 bases in the middle. In germline, CDR1 is SGHRS, CDR2 YFSETQ. The CDR3 sequence: CASSSRQSYEQYF. CDR3 DNA sequence: TGCGCCAGCAGCTCCCGACAGTCCTACGAGCAGTACTTC. The entire variable domain, with the rest obtained from reference TRBV5-1 and TRBJ2-7, is as follows: KAGVTQTPRYLIKTRGQQVTLSCSPISGHRSVSWYQQTPGQGLQFLFEYFSETQRNKGNFPGRFSGRQFSNSRSEMNVSTLELGDSALYLCASSSRQSYEQYFGPGTRLTVT.

This sequence joins TRBV7-6 and TRBJ2-7; tentatively, D is TRBD1 (6 bases). The germline CDR1 and CDR2 sequences are SGHVS and FNYEAQ. This CDR3 is 14 amino acids long. Trimming took 1 base from V and 5 from J, leaving 12 bases between them. CDR3 sequence: CASSLEQGMDEQYF. The CDR3, as DNA: TGTGCCAGCAGCTTAGAACAGGGAATGGACGAGCAGTACTTC.

This clone came up once. The chain combines TRBV7-8 with TRBJ2-5, with a weak D call TRBD1 (6 bases). The V and J ends lost 7 bases and 2 bases respectively, with 14 bases between them. Germline assignment: CDR1 SGHVS and CDR2 FQNEAQ. The CDR3 loop spans 14 amino acids. Here the CDR3 DNA reads TGTGCCAGCATGCCGGACAGACGACAAGAGACCCAGTACTTC. Translating gives CASMPDRRQETQYF.

The chain has TRBV4-1 and TRBJ2-5; 10 bases fit TRBD2. The J call may not be correct, given that the DNA end is closer to TRBJ2-7. Germline-derived CDR1 and CDR2 are MGHRA and YSYEKL. This CDR3 has 17 residues. The CDR3 here is CASSQDSLAGISYEQYF. DNA of the CDR3: TGCGCCAGCAGCCAAGATTCACTAGCGGGGATCTCCTACGAGCAGTACTTC.

This chain uses TRBV7-9 with TRBJ1-2; D uncertain. The CDR3 is made up of 19 amino acids. Between the trimmed V and J ends, which lost 1 base and 0 bases, there was a span of 21 bases. Germline lookup yields CDR1 SEHNR and CDR2 FQNEAQ (reference sequence). This CDR3 is CASSLEAHFPSPSNYGYTF. The CDR3 bases are TGTGCCAGCAGCTTAGAGGCCCACTTTCCATCCCCATCTAACTATGGCTACACCTTC.

The rearrangement joins TRBV28 to TRBJ2-7; TRBD1 matches at 8 bases. J was trimmed by 0 bases and V by 4 bases; bases with no gene match: 8. The CDR3 loop spans 16 amino acids. Germline CDR1 is MDHEN and CDR2 is SYDVKM. The CDR3 here is CASSSLGTGGSYEQYF. CDR3 nucleotide sequence: TGTGCCAGCAGTTCCCTGGGCACAGGGGGCTCCTACGAGCAGTACTTC. The whole variable domain, filled in from reference TRBV28 and TRBJ2-7, reads DVKVTQSSRYLVKRTGEKVFLECVQDMDHENMFWYRQDPGLGLRLIYFSYDVKMKEKGDIPEGYSVSREKKERFSLILESASTNQTSMYLCASSSLGTGGSYEQYFGPGTRLTVT.

The chain carries TRBV28 and TRBJ1-2; a possible D gene is TRBD1 (6 bases). The CDR3 extends over 15 amino acids. The germline V gene encodes CDR1 MDHEN and CDR2 SYDVKM. V lost 7 bases and J lost 4, with 19 bases in between. CDR3 region: CASTLARGGFYGYTF. The CDR3, as DNA: TGTGCCAGCACCCTAGCTAGGGGGGGTTTCTATGGCTACACCTTC.

The V gene is TRBV4-1, the J gene TRBJ2-7; either TRBD1 or TRBD2 may fit D (5 bases each). V was pared by 3 bases and J by 3 bases, with 18 bases between. This CDR3 region has 16 residues. From germline, CDR1 is MGHRA and CDR2 YSYEKL. CDR3 in amino acids: CASSHPPHDGGYEQYF. In DNA form, the CDR3 reads TGCGCCAGCAGCCACCCCCCCCACGATGGGGGCTACGAGCAGTACTTC.

This chain uses TRBV28 with TRBJ1-5; D gene unclear. The length of the CDR3 is 16 residues. V lost 7 bases and J 2 bases, leaving 18 bases between the germline ends. Germline V gene data show CDR1 as MDHEN and CDR2 as SYDVKM. The DNA of the CDR3 is TGTGCCAGCACCCTGAGCCGGGGTGGCGGCAATCAGCCCCAGCATTTT. It codes for CASTLSRGGGNQPQHF. The whole variable domain, filled in from reference TRBV28 and TRBJ1-5, reads DVKVTQSSRYLVKRTGEKVFLECVQDMDHENMFWYRQDPGLGLRLIYFSYDVKMKEKGDIPEGYSVSREKKERFSLILESASTNQTSMYLCASTLSRGGGNQPQHFGDGTRLSIL.

The V and J genes are TRBV9 and TRBJ1-2; 10 bases agree with TRBD1. Unmatched junction bases numbered 6, after V lost 3 bases and J lost 4 bases. This CDR3 has 15 residues. In germline, CDR1 is SGDLS, CDR2 YYNGEE. CDR3 residues: CASSAGTGVGYGYTF. The DNA of the CDR3 is TGTGCCAGCAGCGCCGGGACAGGGGTAGGCTATGGCTACACCTTC.

In this sample, this clone turned up once. This chain uses TRBV9 with TRBJ1-4; D unclear. V was pared by 3 bases and J by 5 bases, with 14 bases between. Per germline, CDR1 SGDLS and CDR2 YYNGEE. This CDR3 has 15 residues. The CDR3 reads CASSGSGSTNEKLFF. CDR3 nucleotides: TGTGCCAGCAGCGGTTCCGGGTCCACAAATGAAAAACTGTTTTTT.

Of note for this clone: The junction does not match germline at one end; this may be a read error. The chain joins TRBV27 to TRBJ2-7; D call uncertain. CDR1 is MNHEY, CDR2 SMNVEV, per germline (reference sequence). The CDR3 has 11 residues. The CDR3 loop is CASSFGPTVHF. As DNA, the CDR3 is TGTGCCAGCAGTTTTGGGCCCACGGTGCACTTC.

The CDR3 coding sequence is TGTGCCTGGAGAACCCCGCGATCGAACACCGGGGAGCTGTTTTTT. The encoded protein is CAWRTPRSNTGELFF. The chain combines TRBV30 with TRBJ2-2, with no clear D. The CDR3 is 15 residues long. CDR1 is GTSNPN, CDR2 SVGIG, per germline (reference sequence). Trimming left V 3 bases short and J 0 bases short, with 11 bases between.

The chain combines TRBV2 with TRBJ2-3; D is uncertain. The germline V gene has CDR1 SNHLY and CDR2 FYNNEI. V was trimmed by 2 bases and J by 0 bases, leaving 12 bases between them. The CDR3 sequence is 16 residues long. This chain's CDR3 is CASSEITPSSTDTQYF. CDR3 bases: TGTGCCAGCAGTGAAATCACGCCCTCTAGCACAGATACGCAGTATTTT.

Worth noting for this clone: Other DNA sequences in this specimen translate into the identical CDR3. The J gene is TRBJ2-2, the V gene TRBV28; 7 bases align to TRBD2. The V gene's germline CDR1 is MDHEN and CDR2 SYDVKM. CDR3 length equals 14 residues. Trimming took 2 bases from V and 6 from J; bases not matched to a gene: 3. The CDR3 DNA reads TGTGCCAGCAGTTTAAGCGGGGTTCCCGGGGAGCTGTTTTTT. Its protein is CASSLSGVPGELFF. Combining the CDR3 with reference TRBV28 and TRBJ2-2 gives the whole variable domain DVKVTQSSRYLVKRTGEKVFLECVQDMDHENMFWYRQDPGLGLRLIYFSYDVKMKEKGDIPEGYSVSREKKERFSLILESASTNQTSMYLCASSLSGVPGELFFGEGSRLTVL.

This clone was detected once. The V and J genes are TRBV5-1 and TRBJ1-1, with no clear D. CDR1 and CDR2 from the germline V gene are SGHRS and YFSETQ. The CDR3 consists of 16 residues. V lost 4 bases and J 0 bases, leaving 16 bases between the germline ends. The CDR3 is CASSLGDILMNTEAFF. CDR3 coding DNA: TGCGCCAGCAGCCTTGGAGACATACTCATGAACACTGAAGCTTTCTTT.

This clone was counted once. This specimen includes other DNA sequences encoding the same CDR3. The V gene is TRBV27, the J gene TRBJ2-1; D unresolved. There are 14 residues in the CDR3. The ends were cut back, 0 bases at V and 6 bases at J, with 9 bases in the middle. CDR1 and CDR2 from the germline V gene are MNHEY and SMNVEV (reference sequence). This CDR3 reads CASSLSGSLNEQFF. CDR3 DNA: TGTGCCAGCAGTTTATCAGGGTCTCTCAATGAGCAGTTCTTC.

This chain uses TRBV7-2 with TRBJ2-5, with 11 bases lining up with TRBD2. The CDR3 is made up of 16 amino acids. The junction had 8 bases not matched to a gene; V was cut back by 1 base and J by 7 bases. CDR1 and CDR2 from the germline V gene are SGHTA and FQGNSA. This CDR3 reads CASSLGASGRSRTQYF. CDR3 bases: TGTGCCAGCAGCTTAGGGGCTAGCGGGAGGAGCAGGACCCAGTACTTC.

This clone was counted a single time. V gene TRBV7-3 combines with J gene TRBJ2-3, with D perhaps matching TRBD2 (5 bases). The CDR3 extends over 14 amino acids. V was clipped by 5 bases and J by 4 bases, with 13 bases between them. In germline, CDR1 is SGHTA, CDR2 FQGTGA. Here the CDR3 reads CASSPGLSADTQYF. CDR3 coding DNA: TGTGCCAGCAGCCCCGGACTGAGCGCAGATACGCAGTATTTT. The full variable domain, its missing parts supplied by reference TRBV7-3 and TRBJ2-3, is GAGVSQTPSNKVTEKGKYVELRCDPISGHTALYWYRQSLGQGPEFLIYFQGTGAADDSGLPNDRFFAVRPEGSVSTLKIQRTERGDSAVYLCASSPGLSADTQYFGPGTRLTVL.

The V gene is TRBV4-1, the J gene TRBJ2-7, with unresolved D. The germline V gene has CDR1 MGHRA and CDR2 YSYEKL. The CDR3 is 14 amino acids. Trimming removed 0 bases from V and 2 bases from J, with 8 bases in between. In DNA form, the CDR3 reads TGCGCCAGCAGCCAAGAACCAGCGACCTACGAGCAGTACTTC. This codes for CASSQEPATYEQYF.

V is TRBV11-3 and J is TRBJ1-5; D is perhaps TRBD1 (5 bases). The CDR3 contains 20 residues. The V gene's germline CDR1 is SGHNT and CDR2 YENEEA. V shed 1 base and J shed 0 bases, with 22 bases lying between them. The CDR3 reads CASSLGVPGRQSYSNQPQHF. CDR3 sequence (DNA): TGTGCCAGCAGCTTAGGAGTCCCGGGGCGGCAATCCTATAGCAATCAGCCCCAGCATTTT.

The J gene is TRBJ2-2, the V gene TRBV7-6; D not certain. Germline-derived CDR1 and CDR2 are SGHVS and FNYEAQ. V shed 1 base and J shed 1 base, with 13 bases lying between them. The CDR3 has 17 residues. The CDR3 DNA sequence: TGTGCCAGCAGCTTAGAGGACGGTCTTGGGAACACCGGGGAGCTGTTTTTT. This encodes CASSLEDGLGNTGELFF.